This note documents a single T cell receptor (beta chain) sequence. The data were taken from a study of blood T cells in healthy people across ages. The CDR3 is 13 residues long. Trimming pared 3 bases from V and 2 bases from J, leaving 8 bases between. Germline CDR1 reads SGDLS; CDR2 reads YYNGEE. PCR was performed a second time for 7 to 11 cycles using a sample-barcoded 5' primer and a J-beta primer mix. Every sample produced at least 2.5 million CDR3-containing paired-end reads. Using its own MiXCR run on the 5' RACE reads, TCRdb lists one record per CDR3 protein. This sample has more than 1.4 million distinct CDR3 sequences, with 40% to 50% found just once. The study recruited healthy Caucasian donors from Russia who were aged roughly 6 to 100.

The rearrangement uses TRBV9 and TRBJ1-1; D is possibly TRBD1 (5 bases). The sample was blood. The TCR sequence derives from a woman younger than 30 in good health. CDR3 in DNA: TGTGCCAGCAGCGGGGACCCAAACACTGAAGCTTTCTTT. This gives the protein CASSGDPNTEAFF.